The clone carrying this TCR beta chain appeared once. The CDR3 totals 16 residues. The J segment lost 0 bases and the V segment lost 3 bases, leaving 5 bases of the junction unmatched. Germline V gene sequence: CDR1 MDHEN, CDR2 SYDVKM. This record belongs to a study of blood T cell repertoires in COVID-19. Study overall: Recovery among Cohort 3 donors was established by two negative PCRs, clearance, or symptom resolution.

Original data processing: Estimation of nucleated cell counts relied on the amplification of reference gene primers. TCRdb's copy holds only in-frame clones and misses some; the assay was immunoSEQ multiplex PCR. That table gives V, J and clone size, and the DNA gave D and trimming. The repertoire holds fewer than 250,000 clones, with around 86% as singletons. Grouping used clinical history reported by participants in a survey and questionnaire. V gene TRBV28 combines with J gene TRBJ1-1; 9 positions match TRBD1. Sequenced material: PBMCs or T cells enriched from blood (not recorded which). The receptor was isolated from a man aged 30 to 45 in a cohort exposed to, infected with or recovered from COVID-19 (not recorded which). CDR3 amino acids: CASSFRTGDVNTEAFF. In DNA, the CDR3 is TGTGCCAGCAGTTTCAGGACAGGGGATGTGAACACTGAAGCTTTCTTT.